Shown below are 10 T cell receptor beta chains from a single sample sequenced in a study of cytomegalovirus exposure and HLA in healthy donors. The PCR ran on 60 Vbeta and 13 Jbeta primers. Repertoires were generated with immunoSEQ multiplex PCR, while TCRdb's copy carries only in-frame clones and drops some. The sample holds about 95,000 clones, approximately 77% seen once. The sample comprised PBMCs. The receptors derive from a woman in her thirties or forties in good health and CMV-seronegative.

This sequence joins TRBV2 and TRBJ2-7, with a tentative D call TRBD2 (6 bases). Per germline, CDR1 SNHLY and CDR2 FYNNEI. This CDR3 comprises 13 residues. The ends were cut back, 8 bases at V and 0 bases at J, with 11 bases in the middle. For the CDR3, the DNA is TGTGCCAGCCGCGGGACTCTCTCCTACGAGCAGTACTTC. It translates to CASRGTLSYEQYF.

The rearrangement links TRBV5-6 to TRBJ2-4; weak D call: TRBD1 (6 bases). The CDR3 is 15 amino acids. Germline V gene data show CDR1 as SGHDT and CDR2 as YYEEEE. The V gene lost 4 bases and the J gene lost 0 bases, with 11 bases spanning the gap. Here the CDR3 DNA reads TGTGCCAGCAGCAAGTCAGGGGTAGCCAAAAACATTCAGTACTTC. Protein sequence: CASSKSGVAKNIQYF.

The chain carries TRBV5-4 and TRBJ2-1; 8 bases align to TRBD2. CDR1 and CDR2 (germline): SGHNT, YYREEE (reference sequence). The J segment lost 5 bases and the V segment lost 2 bases, leaving 9 bases of the junction unmatched. The CDR3 has 16 residues. The CDR3 loop reads CASSFLFGGGHNEQFF. The CDR3, as DNA: TGTGCCAGCAGCTTTCTATTTGGCGGGGGGCACAATGAGCAGTTCTTC.

The CDR3 reads CASSSGQSGNTIYF. The CDR3 DNA follows: TGTGCCAGCAGTTCAGGCCAATCTGGAAACACCATATATTTT. V usage is TRBV27 and J usage is TRBJ1-3; D gene uncertain. This CDR3 is built from 14 residues. Trimming took 4 bases from V and 1 from J, leaving 8 bases between them. CDR1 and CDR2 from the germline V gene are MNHEY and SMNVEV (reference sequence).

The V gene is TRBV2, the J gene TRBJ2-2, with a possible D match to TRBD1 (5 bases). V was shortened by 6 bases and J by 0 bases, with 11 bases between the two germline ends. Germline V gene lookup returns CDR1 SNHLY and CDR2 FYNNEI. The CDR3 consists of 15 residues. The CDR3 sequence: CASSRQKTNTGELFF. The DNA of the CDR3 is TGTGCCAGCAGCAGACAGAAAACGAACACCGGGGAGCTGTTTTTT.

This clone showed up just once. This chain uses TRBV6-6 with TRBJ1-5; D may be TRBD1 (5 bases). This CDR3 region has 16 residues. Germline V gives CDR1 MNHNY, CDR2 SVGAGI (reference sequence). Between the trimmed V and J ends, which lost 5 bases and 1 base, there was a span of 15 bases. This chain's CDR3 is CASSNTRVQSNQPQHF. The CDR3 region has the DNA TGTGCCAGCAGTAACACCAGGGTACAAAGCAATCAGCCCCAGCATTTT.

The chain combines TRBV12-5 with TRBJ1-1, with 7 nucleotides matching TRBD1. The CDR3 loop spans 15 amino acids. Germline assignment: CDR1 LGHNT and CDR2 FRNRAP. With V trimmed by 1 base and J by 8 bases, 10 bases remained unmatched. CDR3 sequence: CASGLGQGWDGEAFF. CDR3 nucleotide sequence: TGTGCTAGTGGTTTGGGACAGGGCTGGGATGGAGAAGCTTTCTTT.

J is TRBJ2-2 and V is TRBV5-1; TRBD1 aligns across 7 bases. Per germline, CDR1 SGHRS and CDR2 YFSETQ. Trimming removed 6 bases from V and 2 bases from J; junction bases left unmatched: 4. CDR3 length: 14 residues. CDR3 DNA: TGCGCCAGCAAGGACAGGACCAACACCGGGGAGCTGTTTTTT. Translating it yields CASKDRTNTGELFF.

CDR3 amino acids: CASSAPGTGNTEAFF. The CDR3 region has the DNA TGTGCCAGCAGCGCACCCGGGACAGGTAACACTGAAGCTTTCTTT. The chain has TRBV7-9 and TRBJ1-1; 8 bases line up with TRBD1. The CDR3 is 15 amino acids. V trimming: 5 bases; J trimming: 2 bases; junction bases outside the gene matches: 7. CDR1 and CDR2 (germline): SEHNR, FQNEAQ (reference sequence).

This clone was counted between two and nine times. The V call is TRBV11-2, the J call TRBJ2-1, with 7 bases aligning to TRBD1. V was pared by 5 bases and J by 3 bases, with 10 bases of the junction left unmatched. Germline V gene sequence: CDR1 SGHAT, CDR2 FQNNGV. CDR3 size: 16 residues. The CDR3 sequence is CASSRGQGVRYNEQFF. CDR3 sequence (DNA): TGTGCCAGCAGCCGAGGGCAGGGGGTGCGCTACAATGAGCAGTTCTTC.